The 15 T cell receptor beta chains given below trace back to one sample, sequenced in a study of blood T cell repertoires in COVID-19. The method was immunoSEQ multiplex PCR; TCRdb's version includes in-frame clones alone and lacks a portion of them. The sample contains approximately 210,000 clones, approximately 90% of which appear only once. The sample comprised PBMCs or T cells enriched from blood (not recorded which). The origin of the receptors is a woman in her 30s who had recovered from COVID-19.

This clone was found a few times. The same CDR3 arises from other DNA sequences in this sample as well. V gene TRBV24-1 combines with J gene TRBJ2-5, with TRBD1 matching over 8 bases. The length of the CDR3 is 13 residues. Germline CDR1 is KGHDR and CDR2 is SFDVKD. The J segment lost 4 bases and the V segment lost 5 bases, leaving 2 bases of the junction unmatched. In DNA form, the CDR3 reads TGTGCCACCAGTGTCACAGGGGGAGAGACCCAGTACTTC. Encoded protein: CATSVTGGETQYF.

This clone has only a few counts. This chain links TRBV6-5 with TRBJ2-7; D remains ambiguous. The CDR3 is made up of 13 amino acids. From germline, CDR1 is MNHEY and CDR2 SVGAGI. V lost 0 bases and J 5 bases, leaving 8 bases between the germline ends. The CDR3 sequence is CASSYSARNEQYF. The CDR3 DNA sequence: TGTGCCAGCAGTTACTCGGCGCGGAACGAGCAGTACTTC.

The chain links TRBV15 to TRBJ2-4; weak D call: TRBD2 (6 bases). Looked up from germline, CDR1 is LNHNV and CDR2 is YYDKDF (reference sequence). The CDR3 has 15 residues. Trimming removed 0 bases from V and 7 bases from J, with 13 bases in between. The CDR3 is CATSRDRRVGNIQYF. In nucleotides, the CDR3 is TGTGCCACCAGCAGAGATAGGAGGGTGGGGAACATTCAGTACTTC.

The V call is TRBV11-3, the J call TRBJ2-1; 13 positions match TRBD2. The germline CDR1 and CDR2 sequences are SGHNT and YENEEA. Trimming took 4 bases from V and 6 from J; bases not matched to a gene: 3. The CDR3 runs to 15 residues. The CDR3 is CASSSTSGRANEQFF. CDR3 nucleotides: TGTGCCAGCAGCTCCACTAGCGGGAGGGCCAATGAGCAGTTCTTC.

The chain's CDR3 is CASSVGPGGENTEAFF. As DNA, the CDR3 is TGTGCCAGCAGCGTAGGGCCAGGGGGAGAGAACACTGAAGCTTTCTTT. This rearrangement joins TRBV9 to TRBJ1-1, with TRBD1 matching 7 bases. There are 16 residues in the CDR3. After removal of 0 bases from V and 1 base from J, the junction contained 6 bases not matched to a gene. The germline gives CDR1 SGDLS, CDR2 YYNGEE.

J is TRBJ2-7 and V is TRBV18, with 9 bases aligning to TRBD2. The V gene end was trimmed by 0 bases and the J gene end by 9 bases; junction bases not matched to a gene: 6. In germline, CDR1 is KGHSH, CDR2 LQKENI. The CDR3 loop spans 14 amino acids. CDR3 coding DNA: TGTGCCAGCTCACCACCTGTTAGCGGGGGCGTGCAGTACTTC. The encoded protein is CASSPPVSGGVQYF. Full variable domain (remainder filled in from reference TRBV18 and TRBJ2-7): NAGVMQNPRHLVRRRGQEARLRCSPMKGHSHVYWYRQLPEEGLKFMVYLQKENIIDESGMPKERFSAEFPKEGPSILRIQQVVRGDSAAYFCASSPPVSGGVQYFGPGTRLTVT.

V gene TRBV19 combines with J gene TRBJ2-6, with unresolved D. The CDR3 totals 15 residues. The germline gives CDR1 LNHDA, CDR2 SQIVND (reference sequence). Trimming cost V 4 bases and J 0 bases, with 7 bases left between them. CDR3 region: CASSTVSSGANVLTF. CDR3 coding DNA: TGTGCCAGTAGTACCGTCTCCTCTGGGGCCAACGTCCTGACTTTC.

The rearrangement joins TRBV30 to TRBJ2-7, with D hard to call. This CDR3 comprises 12 residues. CDR1 is GTSNPN, CDR2 SVGIG, per germline (reference sequence). V was pared by 3 bases and J by 3 bases, with 9 bases between. CDR3 residues: CAWSFDNYEQYF. Here the CDR3 DNA reads TGTGCCTGGAGCTTTGACAACTACGAGCAGTACTTC.

The V gene is TRBV7-9, the J gene TRBJ2-7; D remains ambiguous. Per germline, CDR1 SEHNR and CDR2 FQNEAQ (reference sequence). This CDR3 has 11 amino acids. The V end lost 4 bases, the J end lost 3 bases, and 4 bases lay between the germline ends. The CDR3 DNA sequence: TGTGCCAGCAGCTCACACTACGAGCAGTACTTC. It specifies CASSSHYEQYF.

V is TRBV7-2 and J is TRBJ1-3; 7 bases fit TRBD1. The germline CDR1 and CDR2 sequences are SGHTA and FQGNSA. This CDR3 comprises 15 residues. Unmatched junction bases numbered 5, after V lost 5 bases and J lost 1 base. This chain's CDR3 is CASSTQTGSGNTIYF. In DNA form, the CDR3 reads TGTGCCAGCAGCACGCAGACAGGGTCTGGAAACACCATATATTTT.

J is TRBJ2-1 and V is TRBV7-9; 14 nucleotides align to TRBD2. Per germline, CDR1 SEHNR and CDR2 FQNEAQ (reference sequence). Trimming at V came to 5 bases and at J to 9 bases, leaving 3 bases not matched to a gene. The CDR3 extends over 14 amino acids. CDR3 bases: TGTGCCAGCAGCGACGGGACTAGCGGGGGTGAGCAGTTCTTC. Protein product: CASSDGTSGGEQFF. The full variable domain, rest sourced from reference TRBV7-9 and TRBJ2-1, is DTGVSQNPRHKITKRGQNVTFRCDPISEHNRLYWYRQTLGQGPEFLTYFQNEAQLEKSRLLSDRFSAERPKGSFSTLEIQRTEQGDSAMYLCASSDGTSGGEQFFGPGTRLTVL.

This chain links TRBV19 with TRBJ1-5; D unclear. The germline V gene encodes CDR1 LNHDA and CDR2 SQIVND (reference sequence). CDR3 length: 16 amino acids. Trimming left V 3 bases short and J 0 bases short, with 12 bases between. The CDR3: CASSITGYYSNQPQHF. Here the CDR3 DNA reads TGTGCCAGTAGTATCACGGGATATTATAGCAATCAGCCCCAGCATTTT.

The J gene is TRBJ1-2, the V gene TRBV19; D may be TRBD1 (6 bases). The CDR3 covers 14 residues. The V gene's germline CDR1 is LNHDA and CDR2 SQIVND (reference sequence). Trimming left V 7 bases short and J 5 bases short, with 17 bases between. In DNA form, the CDR3 reads TGTGCCAGTAAACGGACAGAGAATCCATATGGCTACACCTTC. Translation gives CASKRTENPYGYTF.

The chain joins TRBV7-9 to TRBJ1-6; D remains unclear. In germline, CDR1 is SEHNR, CDR2 FQNEAQ (reference sequence). V lost 5 bases and J 4 bases, leaving 12 bases between the germline ends. This CDR3 is 15 amino acids long. The CDR3 DNA reads as TGTGCCAGCAGCCTTTACGGTCCTTATAATTCACCCCTCCACTTT. This sequence encodes CASSLYGPYNSPLHF.

The chain carries TRBV18 and TRBJ1-4; TRBD1 agrees at 7 bases. The V and J ends lost 6 bases and 8 bases, in that order; junction bases with no gene match: 6. CDR1 and CDR2 (germline): KGHSH, LQKENI. CDR3 length: 13 residues. CDR3: CASSDRMREKLFF. DNA for the CDR3: TGTGCCAGCTCGGACAGGATGAGGGAAAAACTGTTTTTT.